This T cell receptor beta chain is drawn from a study of beta chain features in type 1 diabetes. General study points: Researchers report that Type 1 diabetes patients had moderately but significantly shorter TCRB CDR3s across all four CD4+ subsets. The naive, central memory and Treg TCRB repertoires looked more alike in patients than they did in healthy donors. Patients with type 1 diabetes showed fewer VDJ junction insertions and more deletions.

CD4+ cells of the naive, central memory, regulatory and stem cell-like memory types were sorted via CD45RO/CCR7/CD25/CD127/CD95/CD27. This CDR3 contains 15 residues. With 5 bases clipped from V and 6 bases from J, the junction kept 7 bases outside the gene matches. Germline V lookup: CDR1 PRHDT, CDR2 FYEKMQ (reference sequence). A few counts support this clone. Its matching antigen is unknown. What was sequenced were expressed TCRB transcripts, since all of the isolated RNA had been reverse transcribed. Sequencing was performed with immunoSEQ multiplex PCR; in TCRdb, only in-frame clones are kept and a portion is missing. The sample includes about 170,000 clones, roughly 7.1% of them seen just once.

The sequence derives from a woman in her thirties or forties with type 1 diabetes. The genes are TRBV13 and TRBJ2-3; 11 nucleotides agree with TRBD2. Specimen: central memory CD4+ T cells from blood. The DNA for the CDR3 is TGTGCCAGCAGCCTTAATAGCGGGGGGGTTGATACGCAGTATTTT. This sequence encodes CASSLNSGGVDTQYF.